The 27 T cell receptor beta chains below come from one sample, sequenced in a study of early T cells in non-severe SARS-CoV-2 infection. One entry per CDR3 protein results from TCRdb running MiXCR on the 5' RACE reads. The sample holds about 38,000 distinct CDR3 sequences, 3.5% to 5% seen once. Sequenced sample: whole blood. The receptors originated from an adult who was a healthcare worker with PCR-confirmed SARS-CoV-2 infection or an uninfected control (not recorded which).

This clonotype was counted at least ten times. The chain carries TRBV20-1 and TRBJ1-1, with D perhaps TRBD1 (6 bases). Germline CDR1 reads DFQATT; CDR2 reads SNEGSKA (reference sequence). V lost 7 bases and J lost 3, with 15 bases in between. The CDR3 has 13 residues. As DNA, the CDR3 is TGCAGTGTTTTCTCAGGGGTGGACACTGAAGCTTTCTTT. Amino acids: CSVFSGVDTEAFF.

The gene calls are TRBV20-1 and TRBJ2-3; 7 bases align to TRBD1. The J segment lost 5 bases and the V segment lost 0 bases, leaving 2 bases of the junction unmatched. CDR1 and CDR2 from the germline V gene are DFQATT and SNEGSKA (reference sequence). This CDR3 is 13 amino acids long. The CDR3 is CSARDGTEDTQYF. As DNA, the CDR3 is TGCAGTGCTAGAGATGGGACAGAAGATACGCAGTATTTT.

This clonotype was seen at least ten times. Here the CDR3 reads CASSEEGDTQYF. CDR3 DNA: TGTGCCAGCAGTGAAGAGGGAGATACGCAGTATTTT. The chain joins TRBV2 to TRBJ2-3, with D hard to call. The CDR3 runs to 12 residues. The germline V gene encodes CDR1 SNHLY and CDR2 FYNNEI. Trimming pared 1 base from V and 5 bases from J, leaving 4 bases between.

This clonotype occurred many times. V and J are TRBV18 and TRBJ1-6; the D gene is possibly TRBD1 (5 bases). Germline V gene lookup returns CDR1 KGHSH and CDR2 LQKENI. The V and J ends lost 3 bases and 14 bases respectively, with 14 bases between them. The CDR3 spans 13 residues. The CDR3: CASSPGTTSALHF. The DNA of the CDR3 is TGTGCCAGCTCACCGGGGACGACTTCTGCCCTCCACTTT. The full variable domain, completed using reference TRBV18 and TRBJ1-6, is NAGVMQNPRHLVRRRGQEARLRCSPMKGHSHVYWYRQLPEEGLKFMVYLQKENIIDESGMPKERFSAEFPKEGPSILRIQQVVRGDSAAYFCASSPGTTSALHFGNGTRLTVT.

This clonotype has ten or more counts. CDR3 nucleotides: TGCAGTGCTAGACAAGGGGGCAATCAGCCCCAGCATTTT. Protein sequence: CSARQGGNQPQHF. J is TRBJ1-5 and V is TRBV20-1; D might be TRBD1 (5 bases). The germline gives CDR1 DFQATT, CDR2 SNEGSKA (reference sequence). The CDR3 runs to 13 residues. V lost 2 bases, J lost 2 bases, and 7 bases lay in between.

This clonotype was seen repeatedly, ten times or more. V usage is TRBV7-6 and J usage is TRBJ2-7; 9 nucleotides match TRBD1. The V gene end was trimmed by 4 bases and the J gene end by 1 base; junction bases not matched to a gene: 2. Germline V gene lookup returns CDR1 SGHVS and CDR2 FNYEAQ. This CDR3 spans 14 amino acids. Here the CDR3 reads CASSSGTGSYEQYF. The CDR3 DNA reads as TGTGCCAGCAGCTCGGGGACAGGGTCCTACGAGCAGTACTTC.

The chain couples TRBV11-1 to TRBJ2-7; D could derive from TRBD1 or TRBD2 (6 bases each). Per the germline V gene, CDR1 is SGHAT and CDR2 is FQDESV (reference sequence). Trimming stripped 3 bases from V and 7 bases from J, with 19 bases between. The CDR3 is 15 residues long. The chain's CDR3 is CASSFRGGNLVEQYF. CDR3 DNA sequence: TGTGCCAGCAGCTTCCGAGGGGGGAATCTGGTGGAGCAGTACTTC.

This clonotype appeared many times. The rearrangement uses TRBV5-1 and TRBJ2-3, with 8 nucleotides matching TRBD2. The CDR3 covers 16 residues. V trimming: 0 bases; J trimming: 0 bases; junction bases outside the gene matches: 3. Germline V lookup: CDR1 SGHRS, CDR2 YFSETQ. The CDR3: CASSLELAGSTDTQYF. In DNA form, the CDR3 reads TGCGCCAGCAGCTTGGAGCTAGCGGGTAGCACAGATACGCAGTATTTT.

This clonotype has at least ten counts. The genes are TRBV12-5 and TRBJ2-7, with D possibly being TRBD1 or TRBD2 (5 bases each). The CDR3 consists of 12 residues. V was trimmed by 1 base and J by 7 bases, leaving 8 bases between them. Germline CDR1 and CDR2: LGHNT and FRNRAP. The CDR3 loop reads CASGLAGLEQYF. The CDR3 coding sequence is TGTGCTAGTGGTTTGGCGGGGCTGGAGCAGTACTTC.

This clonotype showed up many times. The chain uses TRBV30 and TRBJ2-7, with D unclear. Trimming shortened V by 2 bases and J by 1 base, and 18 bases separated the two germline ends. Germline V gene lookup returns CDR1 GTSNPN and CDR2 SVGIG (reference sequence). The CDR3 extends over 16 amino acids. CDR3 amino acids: CAWSSPADRLSYEQYF. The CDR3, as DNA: TGTGCCTGGAGTTCCCCCGCCGACCGGTTATCCTACGAGCAGTACTTC.

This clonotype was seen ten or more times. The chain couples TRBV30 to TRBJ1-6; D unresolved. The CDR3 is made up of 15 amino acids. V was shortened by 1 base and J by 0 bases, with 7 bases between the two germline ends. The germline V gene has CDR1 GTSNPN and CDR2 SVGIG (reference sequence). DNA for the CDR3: TGTGCCTGGAGTGAAATTAGCTCCTATAATTCACCCCTCCACTTT. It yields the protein CAWSEISSYNSPLHF.

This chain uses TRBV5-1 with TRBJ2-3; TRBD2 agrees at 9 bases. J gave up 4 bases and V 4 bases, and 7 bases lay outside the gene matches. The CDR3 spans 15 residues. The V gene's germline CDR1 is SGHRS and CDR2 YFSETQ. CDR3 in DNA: TGCGCCAGCAGCCAAGCGGGGGGCCAGGCAGATACGCAGTATTTT. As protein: CASSQAGGQADTQYF.

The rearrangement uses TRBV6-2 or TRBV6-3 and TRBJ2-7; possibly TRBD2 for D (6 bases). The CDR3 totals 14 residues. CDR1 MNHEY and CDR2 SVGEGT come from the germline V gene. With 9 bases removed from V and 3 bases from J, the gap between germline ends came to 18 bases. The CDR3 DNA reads TGTGCCAGTCAAAGGGACTCTTCGGACTACGAGCAGTACTTC. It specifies CASQRDSSDYEQYF.

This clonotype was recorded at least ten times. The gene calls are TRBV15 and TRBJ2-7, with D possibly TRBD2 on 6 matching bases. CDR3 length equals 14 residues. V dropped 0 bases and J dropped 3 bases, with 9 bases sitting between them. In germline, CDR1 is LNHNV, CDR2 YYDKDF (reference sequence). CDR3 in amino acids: CATSREAGIYEQYF. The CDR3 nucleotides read TGTGCCACCAGCAGAGAGGCGGGAATCTACGAGCAGTACTTC.

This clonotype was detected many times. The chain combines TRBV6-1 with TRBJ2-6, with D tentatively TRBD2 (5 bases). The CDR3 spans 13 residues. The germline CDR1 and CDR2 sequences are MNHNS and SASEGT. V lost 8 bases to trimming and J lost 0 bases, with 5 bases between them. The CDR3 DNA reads TGTGCCAGCCGGGGCTCTGGGGCCAACGTCCTGACTTTC. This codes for CASRGSGANVLTF.

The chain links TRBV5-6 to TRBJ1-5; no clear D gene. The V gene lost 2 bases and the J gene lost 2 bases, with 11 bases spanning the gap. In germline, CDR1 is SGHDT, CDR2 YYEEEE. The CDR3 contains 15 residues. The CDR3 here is CASSFGGLGNQPQHF. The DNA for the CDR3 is TGTGCCAGCAGCTTCGGAGGTCTTGGCAATCAGCCCCAGCATTTT. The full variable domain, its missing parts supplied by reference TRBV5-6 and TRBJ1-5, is DAGVTQSPTHLIKTRGQQVTLRCSPKSGHDTVSWYQQALGQGPQFIFQYYEEEERQRGNFPDRFSGHQFPNYSSELNVNALLLGDSALYLCASSFGGLGNQPQHFGDGTRLSIL.

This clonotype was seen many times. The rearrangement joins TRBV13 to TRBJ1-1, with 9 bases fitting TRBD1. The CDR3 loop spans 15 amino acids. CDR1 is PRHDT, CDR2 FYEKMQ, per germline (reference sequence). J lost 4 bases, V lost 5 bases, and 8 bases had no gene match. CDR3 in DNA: TGTGCCAGCAGCGCTGGGACAGGGAGGAGCACTGAAGCTTTCTTT. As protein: CASSAGTGRSTEAFF. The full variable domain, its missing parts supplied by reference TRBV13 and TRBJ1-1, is AAGVIQSPRHLIKEKRETATLKCYPIPRHDTVYWYQQGPGQDPQFLISFYEKMQSDKGSIPDRFSAQQFSDYHSELNMSSLELGDSALYFCASSAGTGRSTEAFFGQGTRLTVV.

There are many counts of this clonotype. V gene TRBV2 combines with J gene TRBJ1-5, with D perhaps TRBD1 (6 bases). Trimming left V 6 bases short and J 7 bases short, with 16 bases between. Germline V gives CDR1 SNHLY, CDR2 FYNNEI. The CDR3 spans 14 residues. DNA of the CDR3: TGTGCCAGCAGCGATCTTACAGGGCCACAGCCCCAGCATTTT. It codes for CASSDLTGPQPQHF.

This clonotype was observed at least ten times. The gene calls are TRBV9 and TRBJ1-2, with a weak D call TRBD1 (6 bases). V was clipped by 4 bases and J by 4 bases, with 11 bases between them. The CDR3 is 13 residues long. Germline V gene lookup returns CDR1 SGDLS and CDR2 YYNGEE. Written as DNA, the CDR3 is TGTGCCAGCAGCCCGGACAGACTCTATGGCTACACCTTC. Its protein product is CASSPDRLYGYTF.

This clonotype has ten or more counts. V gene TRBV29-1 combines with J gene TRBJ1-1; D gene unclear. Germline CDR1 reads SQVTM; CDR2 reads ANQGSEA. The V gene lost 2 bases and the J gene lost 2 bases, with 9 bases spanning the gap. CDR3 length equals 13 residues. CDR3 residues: CSVERPLNTEAFF. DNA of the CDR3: TGCAGCGTTGAACGACCGCTTAACACTGAAGCTTTCTTT.

The CDR3 DNA is TGTGCCAGCAGTTTCAGGTCATCGAACACTGAAGCTTTCTTT. The encoded protein is CASSFRSSNTEAFF. The chain couples TRBV12-3 or TRBV12-4 to TRBJ1-1, with D hard to call. This CDR3 contains 14 residues. Trimming pared 3 bases from V and 1 base from J, leaving 9 bases between.

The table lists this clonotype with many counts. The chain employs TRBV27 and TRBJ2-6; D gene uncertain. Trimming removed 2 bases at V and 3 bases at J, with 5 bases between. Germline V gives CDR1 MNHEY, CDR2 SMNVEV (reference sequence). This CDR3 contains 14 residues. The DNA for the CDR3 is TGTGCCAGCAGTTTAACGAATGGGGCCAACGTCCTGACTTTC. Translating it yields CASSLTNGANVLTF. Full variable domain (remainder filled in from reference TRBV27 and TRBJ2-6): EAQVTQNPRYLITVTGKKLTVTCSQNMNHEYMSWYRQDPGLGLRQIYYSMNVEVTDKGDVPEGYKVSRKEKRNFPLILESPSPNQTSLYFCASSLTNGANVLTFGAGSRLTVL.

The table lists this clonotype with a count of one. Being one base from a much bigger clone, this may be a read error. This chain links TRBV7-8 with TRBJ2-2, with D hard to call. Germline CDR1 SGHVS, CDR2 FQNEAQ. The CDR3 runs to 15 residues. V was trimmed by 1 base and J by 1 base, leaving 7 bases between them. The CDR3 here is CASSLGSLNTGELFF. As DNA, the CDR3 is TGTGCCAGCAGCTTAGGCAGCTTGAACACCGGGGAGCTGTTTTTT.

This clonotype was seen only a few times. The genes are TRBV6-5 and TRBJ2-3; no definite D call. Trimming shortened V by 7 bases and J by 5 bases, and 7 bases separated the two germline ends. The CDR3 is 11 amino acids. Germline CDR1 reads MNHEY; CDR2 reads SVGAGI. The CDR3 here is CASNNGDTQYF. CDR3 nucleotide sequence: TGTGCCAGCAACAATGGAGATACGCAGTATTTT.

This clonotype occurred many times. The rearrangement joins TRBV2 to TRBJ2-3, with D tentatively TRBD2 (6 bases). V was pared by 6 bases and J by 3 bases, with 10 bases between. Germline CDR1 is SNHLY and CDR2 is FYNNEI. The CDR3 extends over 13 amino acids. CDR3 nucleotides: TGTGCCAGCAGAGCGGGCGGGACAGATACGCAGTATTTT. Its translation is CASRAGGTDTQYF. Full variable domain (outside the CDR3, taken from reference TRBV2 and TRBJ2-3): EPEVTQTPSHQVTQMGQEVILRCVPISNHLYFYWYRQILGQKVEFLVSFYNNEISEKSEIFDDQFSVERPDGSNFTLKIRSTKLEDSAMYFCASRAGGTDTQYFGPGTRLTVL.

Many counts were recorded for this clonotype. CDR3 loop: CSVEDRQAQKLFF. Written as DNA, the CDR3 is TGCAGCGTTGAAGATCGGCAGGCCCAAAAACTGTTTTTT. The chain couples TRBV29-1 to TRBJ1-4; D uncertain. Germline values: CDR1 SQVTM, CDR2 ANQGSEA. The length of the CDR3 is 13 residues. The V end lost 0 bases, the J end lost 9 bases, and 11 bases lay between the germline ends. The whole variable domain, filled in from reference TRBV29-1 and TRBJ1-4, reads SAVISQKPSRDICQRGTSLTIQCQVDSQVTMMFWYRQQPGQSLTLIATANQGSEATYESGFVIDKFPISRPNLTFSTLTVSNMSPEDSSIYLCSVEDRQAQKLFFGSGTQLSVL.

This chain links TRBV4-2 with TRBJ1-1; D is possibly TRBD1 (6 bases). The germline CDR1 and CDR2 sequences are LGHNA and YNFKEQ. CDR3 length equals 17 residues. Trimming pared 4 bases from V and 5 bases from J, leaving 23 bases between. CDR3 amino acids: CASSPLGVGTKGTEAFF. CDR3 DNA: TGTGCCAGCAGCCCCCTCGGTGTCGGGACAAAAGGAACTGAAGCTTTCTTT.